The T cell receptor beta chain under discussion was sequenced for a study of blood T cell repertoires in COVID-19. On the study more broadly: Samples representing acute and convalescent COVID-19 were sourced from the United States, Italy and Spain. From T cells, B-cell-depleted T cells, or PBMCs came the material, which was cDNA or gDNA.

Comments on this clone: At one of its ends the junction is not consistent with the germline gene, which may arise from a read error.

Original data processing: Estimated nucleated cell counts came from reference gene primer amplification. The repertoire was sequenced with immunoSEQ multiplex PCR; TCRdb's copy has only in-frame clones and lacks some. From that table come the V and J calls and clone size; the DNA was used to work out D and trimming. Counted here are around 120,000 clones, around 81% occurring once; the ten biggest clones make up 9.7%. This CDR3 region has 13 residues. CDR1 SGHDN and CDR2 FVKESK come from the germline V gene. The sample was peripheral blood. The sequence came from a man in his forties or fifties with active or convalescent COVID-19. The V gene is TRBV14, the J gene TRBJ2-7; the match to TRBD1 covers 9 bases. The CDR3 nucleotides read TGTGCCAGCAGTGGACAGGGGTCCTCCGAGCAGTACTTC. Encoded protein: CASSGQGSSEQYF.